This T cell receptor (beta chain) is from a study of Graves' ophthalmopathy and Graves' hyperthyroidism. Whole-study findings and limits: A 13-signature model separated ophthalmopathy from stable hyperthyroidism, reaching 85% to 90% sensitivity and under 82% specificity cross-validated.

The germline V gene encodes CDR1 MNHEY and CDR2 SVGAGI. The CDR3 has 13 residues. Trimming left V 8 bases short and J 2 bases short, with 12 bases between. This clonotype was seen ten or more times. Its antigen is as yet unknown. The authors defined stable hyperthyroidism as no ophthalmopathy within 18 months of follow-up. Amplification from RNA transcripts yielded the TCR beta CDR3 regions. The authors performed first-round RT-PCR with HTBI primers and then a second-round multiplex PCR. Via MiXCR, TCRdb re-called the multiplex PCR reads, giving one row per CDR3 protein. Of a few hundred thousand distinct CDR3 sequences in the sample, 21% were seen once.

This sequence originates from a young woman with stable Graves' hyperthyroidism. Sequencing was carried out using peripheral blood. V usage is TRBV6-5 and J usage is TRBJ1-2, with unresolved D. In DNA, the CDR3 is TGTGCCAGCGGAAAAACACAGAACTATGGCTACACCTTC. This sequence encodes CASGKTQNYGYTF.